A selection of T cell receptor beta chains follows, all from one sample in a study of cytomegalovirus exposure and HLA in healthy donors. The method was immunoSEQ multiplex PCR; TCRdb's version includes in-frame clones alone and lacks a portion of them. This table holds about 150,000 clones, around 89% found once. Sequenced sample: PBMCs. The receptors come from a woman in her 30s in good health and CMV-seropositive. Both conserved end residues are trimmed from each CDR3. Each record gives: V gene, CDR3 protein.

TRBV27 | ASTPTSGNYEQY
TRBV9 | ASSSRERTGELF
TRBV15 | ATSSGGPGEGYT
TRBV19 | ASRLAGEKSNEQF
TRBV5-6 | ASSLGTVSGYT
TRBV6-5 | ASSHGLVAYNEQF
TRBV6-1 | ASSEAVQGPYEQY
TRBV6-1 | ASVSGDTQY
TRBV18 | ASSLRETDYYGYT
TRBV18 | ASSPRDGGADTQY
TRBV5-6 | ASSYGTINQPQH
TRBV23-1 | ASGTGGRGEKLF
TRBV4-2 | ASSQAPGGTDTQY
TRBV2 | ASSEALRAGEAF
TRBV7-9 | ASSLAAGNQPQH
TRBV6-4 | ASRRLERIQETQY
TRBV2 | ASSEQGAHRELF
TRBV29-1 | SVQSSGRGYNTQY
TRBV5-6 | ASSWQGTNYGYT
TRBV7-2 | ASSRNGGGTDTQY
TRBV21-1 | ASSPGVYLKGNTIY
TRBV6-1 | ASSELQGADTQY
TRBV10-2 | ASSVGSGSYNEQF
TRBV5-5 | ASSPRVTQETQY
TRBV27 | ASTRPGGSETQY
TRBV5-4 | ASSQDRSTYEQY
TRBV15 | ATSSSVSNQPQH
TRBV7-9 | ASSLLTRDTQY
TRBV2 | ASSGLLTGELF
TRBV20-1 | SASPGLTPY
TRBV11-2 | ASSLGGQGIYSYEQY
TRBV7-3 | ASSSRGLLTGELF
TRBV10-3 | AISDTQTNYGYT
TRBV28 | ASSSPGTANYGYT
TRBV15 | ATSSGGGNTEAF
TRBV10-3 | AISDRAGGSGANVLT
TRBV4-1 | ASSQEGTRLNTEAF
TRBV28 | ASSFLSGLNTEAF
TRBV5-4 | ASSLAPPTGFEKLF
TRBV6-1 | ASSPRYQNTEAF
TRBV4-1 | ASSQFWGVISPYEQY
TRBV2 | ASSEASRAGELF
TRBV28 | ASSGQMTSGVTDTQY
TRBV29-1 | SGVGVPGNTIY
TRBV6-1 | ASSESGRVVNEQF
TRBV6-5 | ASRRSGGANVLT
TRBV2 | ASRKLAGVYEQY
TRBV10-2 | ASSDVAVTEAF
TRBV9 | ASARGTNEKLF
TRBV20-1 | SARASEAF
TRBV27 | ASSFRRGPFSGANVLT
TRBV15 | ATSRDRQTRLF
TRBV5-4 | ASSMGASGGMDTQY
TRBV10-2 | ATEDRASYEQY